This T cell receptor (beta chain) was observed in a study of cytomegalovirus exposure and HLA in healthy donors. Points from the study as a whole: Most TCR sequences proved rare, with some public TCRs found in many donors. Specificity of three CMV-associated chains for CMV antigens was verified in vitro.

Clones were read by immunoSEQ multiplex PCR, and TCRdb kept only the in-frame ones, dropping some. The sample has about 160,000 clones, around nine tenths seen once. Germline V gene sequence: CDR1 SGHVS, CDR2 FQNEAQ. V shed 6 bases, J shed 6 bases, and the junction held 7 bases outside the gene matches. This CDR3 is 13 amino acids long. Notes on this clone: Its specificity is not known.

The chain combines TRBV7-8 with TRBJ1-1, with 7 positions matching TRBD1. The sequenced sample consisted of PBMCs. This clonotype was sampled from a woman between 18 and 29 years old in good health and CMV-seropositive. CDR3 DNA: TGTGCCAGCAGTTTTTATCAGGGGGCTGAAGCTTTCTTT. Residues: CASSFYQGAEAFF.